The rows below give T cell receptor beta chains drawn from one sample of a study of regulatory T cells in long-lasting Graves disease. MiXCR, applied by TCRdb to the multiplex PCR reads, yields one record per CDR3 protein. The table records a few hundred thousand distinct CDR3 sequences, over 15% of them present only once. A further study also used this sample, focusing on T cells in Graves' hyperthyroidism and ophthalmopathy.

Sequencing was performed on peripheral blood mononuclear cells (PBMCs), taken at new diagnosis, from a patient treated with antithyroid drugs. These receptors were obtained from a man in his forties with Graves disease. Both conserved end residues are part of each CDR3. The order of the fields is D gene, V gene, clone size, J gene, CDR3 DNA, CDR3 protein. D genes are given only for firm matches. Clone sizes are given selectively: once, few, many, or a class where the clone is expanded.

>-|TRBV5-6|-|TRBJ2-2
TGTGCCAGCAGCCCTGGGGGGGCTAGAACCGGGGAGCTGTTTTTT
CASSPGGARTGELFF
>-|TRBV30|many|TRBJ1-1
TGTGCCTGGAGTGCCCGGGACACCGTATGGTCTGAAGCTTTCTTT
CAWSARDTVWSEAFF
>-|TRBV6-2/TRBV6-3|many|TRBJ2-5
TGTGCCAGCAGTTACGCCCGGGGGGAGACCCAGTACTTC
CASSYARGETQYF
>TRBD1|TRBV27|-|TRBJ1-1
TGTGCCAGCAGTTTTGGGACAGGGGACTTCAACACTGAAGCTTTCTTT
CASSFGTGDFNTEAFF
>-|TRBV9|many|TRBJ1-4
TGTGCCAGCAGCGTAAGATCAACTAATGAAAAACTGTTTTTT
CASSVRSTNEKLFF
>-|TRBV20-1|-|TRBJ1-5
TGCAGTGCTAGGGACCCGGGTCAGCCCCAGCATTTT
CSARDPGQPQHF
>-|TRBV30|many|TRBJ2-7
TGTGCCTGGGGAGGAGGTAACACGAACTACGAGCAGTACTTC
CAWGGGNTNYEQYF
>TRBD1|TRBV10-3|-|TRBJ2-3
TGTGCCGCGGGACAGGGGGCAACAGATACGCAGTATTTT
CAAGQGATDTQYF
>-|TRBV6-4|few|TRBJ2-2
TGTGCCAGCAGGATAAACACCGGGGAGCTGTTTTTT
CASRINTGELFF
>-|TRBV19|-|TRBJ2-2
TGTGCCAGTAGTTCCAGGATGGGGGAGCTGTTTTTT
CASSSRMGELFF
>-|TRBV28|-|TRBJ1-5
TGTGCCAGCAGTCCCCCCCGGGGGGGGCAAAGCAATCAGCCCCAGCATTTT
CASSPPRGGQSNQPQHF
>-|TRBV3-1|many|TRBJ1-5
TGTGCCAGCAGCCAAGATGCAGGGCGGCCCCAGCATTTT
CASSQDAGRPQHF
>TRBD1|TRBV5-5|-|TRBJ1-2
TGTGCCAGCAGCTTATTACCGGGACAGGGCGCCTATGGCTACACCTTC
CASSLLPGQGAYGYTF
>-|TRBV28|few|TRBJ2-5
TGTGCCAGCAGTTTACTAGGGGTAGAAGAGACCCAGTACTTC
CASSLLGVEETQYF
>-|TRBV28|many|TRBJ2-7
TGTGCCAGCACCGAGTTGGACGGAGCCTACGAGCAGTACTTC
CASTELDGAYEQYF
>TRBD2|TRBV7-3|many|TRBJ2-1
TGTGCCAGCAGTCACTCTAGCGGGGGGGATTACAATGAGCAGTTCTTC
CASSHSSGGDYNEQFF
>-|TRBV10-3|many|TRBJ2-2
TGTGCCATCAGTGAGTTAACCGGGCCCGGGGAGCTGTTTTTT
CAISELTGPGELFF
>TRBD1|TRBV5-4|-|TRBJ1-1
TGTGCCAGCAGCTTGAACTTGGGGACAGGGTTGAGAACTGAAGCTTTCTTT
CASSLNLGTGLRTEAFF
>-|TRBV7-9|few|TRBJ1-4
TGTGCCAGCAGCTTTTCAGGGGCGGATAATGAAAAACTGTTTTTT
CASSFSGADNEKLFF
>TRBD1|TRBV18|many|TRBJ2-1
TGTGCCAGCTCACGGACAGGGGGGTCCTACAATGAGCAGTTCTTC
CASSRTGGSYNEQFF
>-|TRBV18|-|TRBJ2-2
TGTGCCAGCTCAGCGGACAGATTCGGTCTCCCCGGGGAGCTGTTTTTT
CASSADRFGLPGELFF
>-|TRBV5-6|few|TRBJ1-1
TGTGCCAGCAGCCCAAACGTCTGGAACACTGAAGCTTTCTTT
CASSPNVWNTEAFF
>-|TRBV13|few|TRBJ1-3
TGTGCCAGCAGCTTAAGTCCGGTCCGCTCTGGAAACACCATATATTTT
CASSLSPVRSGNTIYF
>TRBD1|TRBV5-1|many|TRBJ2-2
TGCGCCAGCAGCAAGGGACAGGGTGGCACCGGGGAGCTGTTTTTT
CASSKGQGGTGELFF
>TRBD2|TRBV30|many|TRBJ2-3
TGTGCCTGGAGCGCCTCGCGACTAGCGGGGGAAAATACGCAGTATTTT
CAWSASRLAGENTQYF
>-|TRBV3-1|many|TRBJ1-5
TGTGCCAGCAGCCAACTCAATCAGCCCCAGCATTTT
CASSQLNQPQHF
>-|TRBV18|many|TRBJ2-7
TGTGCCAGCTCCCCCGGAGGCCTCGATGGCGAGCAGTACTTC
CASSPGGLDGEQYF
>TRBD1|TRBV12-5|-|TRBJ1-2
TGTGCTAGTGGTTCATGGACAGGGAGCTATGGCTACACCTTC
CASGSWTGSYGYTF
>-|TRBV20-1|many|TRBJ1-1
TGCAGTGGGGTTAGGGGCACGAGGATGGAGCAGGCTTTCTTT
CSGVRGTRMEQAFF
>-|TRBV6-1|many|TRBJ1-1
TGTGCCAGCAAAAGAAGGCTCGGCAGCACTGAAGCTTTCTTT
CASKRRLGSTEAFF
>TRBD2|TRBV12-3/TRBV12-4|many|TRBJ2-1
TGTGCCAGCAGCTTGCTAGCGGGGGGGAATGAGCAGTTCTTC
CASSLLAGGNEQFF
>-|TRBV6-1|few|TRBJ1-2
TGTGCCAGCAGTCCTTCGTTAGGACGCTATGGCTACACCTTC
CASSPSLGRYGYTF
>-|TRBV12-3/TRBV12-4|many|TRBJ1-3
TGTGCCAGCAGTATTAGACTGATCTCTGGAAACACCATATATTTT
CASSIRLISGNTIYF
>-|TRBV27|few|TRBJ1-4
TGTGCCAGCAGGCCGTTTGGAACTAATGAAAAACTGTTTTTT
CASRPFGTNEKLFF
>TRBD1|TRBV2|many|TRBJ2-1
TGTGCCAGCAGTTTCCCCGGGACAGGTTACAATGAGCAGTTCTTC
CASSFPGTGYNEQFF
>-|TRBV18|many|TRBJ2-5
TGTGCCAGCTCACGGGGAGCGCAAGAGACCCAGTACTTC
CASSRGAQETQYF
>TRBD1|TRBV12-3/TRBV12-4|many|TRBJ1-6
TGTGCCAGCAGTGTCACCGGGACAGGGAACTCACCCCTCCACTTT
CASSVTGTGNSPLHF
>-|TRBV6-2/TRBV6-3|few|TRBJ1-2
TGTGCCAGCAGTTACATGAACGGGAGGCCGGATGGCTACACCTTC
CASSYMNGRPDGYTF
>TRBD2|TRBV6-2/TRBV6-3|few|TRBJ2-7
TGTGCCAGCAGTTACGCGACGCGGGGGTCCTACGAGCAGTACTTC
CASSYATRGSYEQYF
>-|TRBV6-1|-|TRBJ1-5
TGTGCCAGCAGTGACAGGACAGAGTATCAGCCCCAGCATTTT
CASSDRTEYQPQHF